One TCR beta chain is described in this entry. This record belongs to a study of graft-versus-host responses after intestinal transplantation. There are 15 residues in the CDR3. Germline trimming cut 5 bases from V and 5 bases from J; bases unmatched to any gene: 9. CDR1 and CDR2 (germline): LNHDA, SQIVND (reference sequence). Graft tissue processing released intraepithelial and lamina propria lymphocytes. Sequencing was performed with immunoSEQ multiplex PCR; in TCRdb, only in-frame clones are kept and a portion is missing. The sample includes thousands of clones, under 80% of them seen just once. The sequences come from ileum tissue, collected roughly 490 days after intestinal transplant. The chain links TRBV19 to TRBJ2-1; 7 nucleotides match TRBD1. The receptor was isolated from a human patient who received an intestinal transplant, so some T cells may come from the graft donor. The chain's CDR3 is CASSADRVGNNEQFF. The CDR3, as DNA: TGTGCCAGTAGTGCTGACAGGGTGGGCAACAATGAGCAGTTCTTC.